This T cell receptor beta chain was captured in a study of blood T cell repertoires in COVID-19. About the research overall: Acute and convalescent COVID-19 specimens originated in the United States, Italy and Spain. PBMCs, B-cell-depleted T cells, or T cells provided the cDNA or gDNA that made up the material.

This CDR3 comprises 16 residues. The V gene's germline CDR1 is MNHEY and CDR2 SMNVEV (reference sequence). V gave up 3 bases and J gave up 4 bases, with 15 bases separating them. Per the original methods: Reference gene primer amplification gave estimated nucleated cell counts. Clones were read by immunoSEQ multiplex PCR, and TCRdb kept only the in-frame ones, dropping some. V, J and clone size derive from that table, while D and trimming were established from the DNA sequence. The table includes around 68,000 clones, roughly 88% detected once. Sequences were obtained from peripheral blood. The chain carries TRBV27 and TRBJ2-2; tentatively, D is TRBD1 (6 bases). This TCR was recovered from a human donor in a cohort sampled during active COVID-19. CDR3 sequence (DNA): TGTGCCAGCAGTTTGGTGGGGGCCACGGGCACCGGGGAGCTGTTTTTT. Its protein is CASSLVGATGTGELFF.